The 12 T cell receptor beta chains below all came from one sample that was sequenced in a study of CD8 T cell repertoires and HIV-1 epitope variants. These TCRs' antigens remain unknown. The table came from immunoSEQ multiplex PCR; TCRdb's copy has only in-frame clones and leaves some out. The sample consists of about 4,600 clones, 66% of them appearing once. Sequenced material: cultured CD8+ T cells derived from PBMCs. These receptors all come from a male donor with HIV.

The chain joins TRBV4-1 to TRBJ1-1, with D tentatively TRBD1 (5 bases). Germline CDR1 reads MGHRA; CDR2 reads YSYEKL. V was shortened by 0 bases and J by 1 base, with 12 bases between the two germline ends. CDR3 length: 16 amino acids. DNA for the CDR3: TGCGCCAGCAGCCAAGATGTTGGGCAGGGGAACACTGAAGCTTTCTTT. As protein: CASSQDVGQGNTEAFF.

The chain carries TRBV4-3 and TRBJ1-1; TRBD1 might be the D (6 bases). Trimming left V 0 bases short and J 1 base short, with 12 bases between. The V gene's germline CDR1 is LGHNA and CDR2 YSLEER. The CDR3 totals 16 residues. This chain's CDR3 is CASSQDGGQGNTEAFF. The DNA for the CDR3 is TGCGCCAGCAGCCAAGATGGGGGGCAGGGGAACACTGAAGCTTTCTTT.

The chain carries TRBV6-5 and TRBJ2-1; TRBD1 matches 11 bases. After removal of 2 bases from V and 7 bases from J, the junction contained 4 bases not matched to a gene. From germline, CDR1 is MNHEY and CDR2 SVGAGI. This CDR3 has 15 amino acids. The CDR3 here is CASSYADRGRNEQFF. The CDR3 nucleotides are TGTGCCAGCAGTTACGCGGACAGGGGGCGAAATGAGCAGTTCTTC.

The V gene is TRBV9, the J gene TRBJ2-5; D not resolved. CDR1 is SGDLS and CDR2 is YYNGEE in the germline V gene. Trimming removed 0 bases at V and 2 bases at J, with 5 bases between. The CDR3 runs to 13 residues. CDR3 region: CASSVAQQETQYF. CDR3 nucleotide sequence: TGTGCCAGCAGCGTAGCACAGCAAGAGACCCAGTACTTC.

The rearrangement links TRBV6-5 to TRBJ2-1; TRBD1 might be the D (6 bases). The germline V gene has CDR1 MNHEY and CDR2 SVGAGI. V gave up 10 bases and J gave up 1 base, with 11 bases separating them. This CDR3 has 13 residues. In DNA, the CDR3 is TGTGCCACACAGACAGGTTCCTACAATGAGCAGTTCTTC. This gives the protein CATQTGSYNEQFF.

The rearrangement links TRBV5-6 to TRBJ1-1; D not certain. Germline CDR1 reads SGHDT; CDR2 reads YYEEEE. The CDR3 length is 12 residues. The ends were cut back, 0 bases at V and 10 bases at J, with 10 bases in the middle. Here the CDR3 DNA reads TGTGCCAGCAGCTTGGGTGGAGGTAGAGCTTTCTTT. Translated, it gives CASSLGGGRAFF. Full variable domain (remainder filled in from reference TRBV5-6 and TRBJ1-1): DAGVTQSPTHLIKTRGQQVTLRCSPKSGHDTVSWYQQALGQGPQFIFQYYEEEERQRGNFPDRFSGHQFPNYSSELNVNALLLGDSALYLCASSLGGGRAFFGQGTRLTVV.

This clone was counted only a few times. This chain links TRBV30 with TRBJ2-7, with D tentatively TRBD1 or TRBD2 (5 bases each). V lost 3 bases to trimming and J lost 3 bases, with 9 bases between them. From germline, CDR1 is GTSNPN and CDR2 SVGIG (reference sequence). This CDR3 spans 12 amino acids. The DNA for the CDR3 is TGTGCCTGGAGCGGGGACGGCTACGAGCAGTACTTC. Its protein is CAWSGDGYEQYF.

The rearrangement uses TRBV5-1 and TRBJ2-7; the match to TRBD1 covers 7 bases. The junction had 2 bases not matched to a gene; V was cut back by 2 bases and J by 0 bases. Germline loops: CDR1 SGHRS, CDR2 YFSETQ. The CDR3 runs to 14 residues. In DNA, the CDR3 is TGCGCCAGCAGCTTACAGGGGAACTCCTACGAGCAGTACTTC. It specifies CASSLQGNSYEQYF.

This clone was counted a few times. J is TRBJ2-2 and V is TRBV11-3; D is unresolved. V gave up 3 bases and J gave up 5 bases, with 7 bases separating them. Germline CDR1 SGHNT, CDR2 YENEEA. This CDR3 is built from 13 residues. The CDR3 region has the DNA TGTGCCAGCAGCTTTAGAAGGACCGGGGAGCTGTTTTTT. Protein product: CASSFRRTGELFF.

The chain joins TRBV7-8 to TRBJ2-3; a possible D gene is TRBD1 (6 bases). This CDR3 region has 13 residues. Germline V gene data show CDR1 as SGHVS and CDR2 as FQNEAQ. Trimming removed 5 bases at V and 5 bases at J, with 11 bases between. The CDR3 reads CASSRGQRDTQYF. CDR3 bases: TGTGCCAGCAGCCGAGGACAGCGAGATACGCAGTATTTT.

In its sample, this clone was seen once. J is TRBJ1-1 and V is TRBV28, with D tentatively TRBD1 (5 bases). Germline V gives CDR1 MDHEN, CDR2 SYDVKM. V lost 5 bases, J lost 3 bases, and 16 bases lay in between. The CDR3 contains 15 residues. Here the CDR3 DNA reads TGTGCCAGCAGTGCCTTTGGGGCCGCGTACACTGAAGCTTTCTTT. Its protein is CASSAFGAAYTEAFF.

J is TRBJ2-7 and V is TRBV4-1, with 7 bases fitting TRBD1. CDR3 length: 15 residues. Germline trimming cut 1 base from V and 5 bases from J; bases unmatched to any gene: 8. Germline lookup yields CDR1 MGHRA and CDR2 YSYEKL. In DNA, the CDR3 is TGCGCCAGCAGCCAAGTTAGGGGGCGCGAAAACGAGCAGTACTTC. As protein: CASSQVRGRENEQYF.